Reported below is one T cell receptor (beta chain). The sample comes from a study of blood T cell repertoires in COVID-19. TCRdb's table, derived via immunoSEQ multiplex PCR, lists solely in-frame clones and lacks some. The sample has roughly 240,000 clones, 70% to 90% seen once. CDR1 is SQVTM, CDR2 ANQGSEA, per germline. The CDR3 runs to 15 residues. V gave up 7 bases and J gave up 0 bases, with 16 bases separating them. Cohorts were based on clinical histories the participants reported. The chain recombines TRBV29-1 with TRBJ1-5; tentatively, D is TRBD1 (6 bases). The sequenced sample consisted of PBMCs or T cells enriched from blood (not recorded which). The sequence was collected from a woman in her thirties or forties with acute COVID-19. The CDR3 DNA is TGCAGCGCCCCAGGGGTGGGTTATAGCAATCAGCCCCAGCATTTT. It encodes CSAPGVGYSNQPQHF.